This TCR beta chain was identified in a study of T cell repertoires in cytomegalovirus infection. Study summary: Well-studied HLA-B-restricted epitopes and recently identified HLA-C-restricted epitopes of CMV were both used in the study. An indication of both CMV infection and matching HLA type came from public TCR beta signatures.

Concerning this clonotype itself: Its cognate antigen is unknown.

Germline assignment: CDR1 SGHNT and CDR2 YYREEE (reference sequence). This CDR3 comprises 15 residues. Trimming left V 2 bases short and J 0 bases short, with 12 bases between. One entry per CDR3 protein results from TCRdb running MiXCR on the reads. Here the sample spans a few hundred thousand distinct CDR3 sequences, roughly 42% being singletons. Study-wide results and caveats: HLA-C-restricted CMV clonotypes gave the most frequent clonotype in two of eight donors. The study identified carriers of CMV plus the relevant HLA from cumulative public TCR beta family frequency.

This clonotype was sampled from a human donor in good health (CMV status not recorded). Some clones in this sample may be carry-over from other donors' samples. This specimen was cultured PBMCs, taken from culture after CMV antigen stimulation. The V and J genes are TRBV5-4 and TRBJ2-7; D ambiguous. This CDR3 reads CASSFNSRSSYEQYF. For the CDR3, the DNA is TGTGCCAGCAGCTTTAATAGCAGGAGCTCCTACGAGCAGTACTTC.